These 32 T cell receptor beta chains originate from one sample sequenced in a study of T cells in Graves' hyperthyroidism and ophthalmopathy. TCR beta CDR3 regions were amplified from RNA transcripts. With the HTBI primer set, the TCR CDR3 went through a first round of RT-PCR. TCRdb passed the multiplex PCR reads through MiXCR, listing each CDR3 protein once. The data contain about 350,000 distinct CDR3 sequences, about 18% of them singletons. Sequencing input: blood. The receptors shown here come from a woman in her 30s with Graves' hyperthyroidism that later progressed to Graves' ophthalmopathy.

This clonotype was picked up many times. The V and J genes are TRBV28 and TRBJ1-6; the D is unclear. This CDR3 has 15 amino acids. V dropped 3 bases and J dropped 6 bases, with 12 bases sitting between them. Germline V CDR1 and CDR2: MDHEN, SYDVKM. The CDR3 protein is CASSFDMVANSPLHF. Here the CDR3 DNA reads TGTGCCAGCAGTTTTGATATGGTTGCTAATTCACCCCTCCACTTT.

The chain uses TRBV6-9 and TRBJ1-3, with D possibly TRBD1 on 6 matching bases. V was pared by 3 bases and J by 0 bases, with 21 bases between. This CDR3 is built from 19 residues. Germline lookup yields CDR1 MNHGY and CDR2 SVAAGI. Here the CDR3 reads CASSYGQGRGVSSGNTIYF. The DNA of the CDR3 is TGTGCCAGCAGTTACGGGCAGGGGAGAGGGGTGAGCTCTGGAAACACCATATATTTT.

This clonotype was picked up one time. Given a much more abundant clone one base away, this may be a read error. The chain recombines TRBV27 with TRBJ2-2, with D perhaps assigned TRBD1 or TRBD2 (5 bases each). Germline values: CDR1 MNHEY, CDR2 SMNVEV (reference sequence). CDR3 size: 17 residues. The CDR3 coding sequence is TGTGCCAGCAGTTTAATAGGACATAGTCCTTCCACCGGGGAGCCGTTTTTT. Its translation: CASSLIGHSPSTGEPFF.

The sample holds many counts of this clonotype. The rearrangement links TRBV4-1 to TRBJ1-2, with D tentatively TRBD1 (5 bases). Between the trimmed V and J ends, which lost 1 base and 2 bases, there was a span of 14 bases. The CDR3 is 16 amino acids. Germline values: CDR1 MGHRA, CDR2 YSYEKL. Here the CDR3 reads CASSQVRAGLNYGYTF. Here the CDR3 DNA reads TGCGCCAGCAGCCAAGTCCGGGCAGGGTTAAACTATGGCTACACCTTC.

The CDR3 DNA sequence: TGTGCCAGCAGGCTAGCGGGAGAGACCCAGTACTTC. Protein: CASRLAGETQYF. The chain carries TRBV7-2 and TRBJ2-5, with TRBD2 matching over 8 bases. Per germline, CDR1 SGHTA and CDR2 FQGNSA. The length of the CDR3 is 12 residues. Germline trimming cut 6 bases from V and 4 bases from J; bases unmatched to any gene: 1.

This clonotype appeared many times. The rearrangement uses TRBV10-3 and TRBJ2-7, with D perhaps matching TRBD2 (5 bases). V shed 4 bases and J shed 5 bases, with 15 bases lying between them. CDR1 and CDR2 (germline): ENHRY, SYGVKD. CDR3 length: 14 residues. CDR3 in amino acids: CAISVIAGRNEQYF. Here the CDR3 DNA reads TGTGCCATCAGTGTAATTGCGGGTAGGAACGAGCAGTACTTC.

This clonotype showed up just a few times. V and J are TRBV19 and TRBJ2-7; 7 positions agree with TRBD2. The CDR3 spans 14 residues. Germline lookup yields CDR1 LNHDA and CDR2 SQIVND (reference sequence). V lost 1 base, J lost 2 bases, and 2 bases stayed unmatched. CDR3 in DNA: TGTGCCAGTAGTATAGGACTAGCCCCCTACGAGCAGTACTTC. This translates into CASSIGLAPYEQYF.

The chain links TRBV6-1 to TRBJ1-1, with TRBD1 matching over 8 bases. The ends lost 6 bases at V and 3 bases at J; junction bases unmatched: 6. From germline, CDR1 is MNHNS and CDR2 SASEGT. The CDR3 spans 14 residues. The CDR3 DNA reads TGTGCCAGCAGCCTTCAGGGGGCCGACACTGAAGCTTTCTTT. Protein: CASSLQGADTEAFF.

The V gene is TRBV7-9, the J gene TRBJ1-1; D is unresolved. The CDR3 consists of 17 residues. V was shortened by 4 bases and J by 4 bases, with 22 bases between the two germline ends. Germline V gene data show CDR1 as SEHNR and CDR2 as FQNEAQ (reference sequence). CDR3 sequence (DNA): TGTGCCAGCAGCTCCAATACCGAAACGTCATACAGCACTGAAGCTTTCTTT. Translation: CASSSNTETSYSTEAFF.

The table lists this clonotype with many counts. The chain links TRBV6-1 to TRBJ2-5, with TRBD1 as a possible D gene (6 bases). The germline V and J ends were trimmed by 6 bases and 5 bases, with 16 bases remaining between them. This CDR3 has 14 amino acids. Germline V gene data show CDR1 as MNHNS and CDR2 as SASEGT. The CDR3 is CASSPTGKFETQYF. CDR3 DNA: TGTGCCAGCAGCCCTACAGGGAAGTTCGAGACCCAGTACTTC.

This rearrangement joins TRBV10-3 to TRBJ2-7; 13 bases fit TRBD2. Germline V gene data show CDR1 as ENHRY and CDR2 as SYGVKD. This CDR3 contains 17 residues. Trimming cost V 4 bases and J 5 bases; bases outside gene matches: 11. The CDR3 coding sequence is TGTGCCATCAGTGTCAGGTGGACTAGCGGGAGTTTCGACGAGCAGTACTTC. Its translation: CAISVRWTSGSFDEQYF.

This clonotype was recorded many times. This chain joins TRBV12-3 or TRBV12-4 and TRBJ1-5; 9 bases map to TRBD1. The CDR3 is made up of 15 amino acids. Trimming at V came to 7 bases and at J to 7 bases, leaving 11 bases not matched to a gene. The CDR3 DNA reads TGTGCCAGCACCGCACAGGGGGCGATTGTACAGCCCCAGCATTTT. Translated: CASTAQGAIVQPQHF.

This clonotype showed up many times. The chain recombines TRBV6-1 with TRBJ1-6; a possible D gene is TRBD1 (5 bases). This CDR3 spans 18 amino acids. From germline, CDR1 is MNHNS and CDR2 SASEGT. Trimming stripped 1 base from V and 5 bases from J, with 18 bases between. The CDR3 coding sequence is TGTGCCAGCAGTGAAGTACGGATAAGACAGCGTAATAATTCACCCCTCCACTTT. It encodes CASSEVRIRQRNNSPLHF.

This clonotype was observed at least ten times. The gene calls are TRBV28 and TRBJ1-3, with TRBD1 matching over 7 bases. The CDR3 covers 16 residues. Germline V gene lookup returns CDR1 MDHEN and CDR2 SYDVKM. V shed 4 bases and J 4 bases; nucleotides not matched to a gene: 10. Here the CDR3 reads CASSSYRGASGNTIYF. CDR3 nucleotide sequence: TGTGCCAGCAGTTCATACAGGGGCGCGTCCGGAAACACCATATATTTT.

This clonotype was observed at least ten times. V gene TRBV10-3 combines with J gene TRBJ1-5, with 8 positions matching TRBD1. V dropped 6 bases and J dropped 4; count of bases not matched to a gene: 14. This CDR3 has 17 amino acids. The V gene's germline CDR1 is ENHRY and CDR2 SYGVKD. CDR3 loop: CAISERIGQGGNQPQHF. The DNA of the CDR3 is TGTGCCATCAGCGAACGGATAGGACAGGGCGGTAATCAGCCCCAGCATTTT.

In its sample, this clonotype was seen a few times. CDR3: CSAEGAVSTDTQYF. CDR3 nucleotides: TGCAGTGCGGAGGGAGCGGTGAGCACAGATACGCAGTATTTT. The gene calls are TRBV20-1 and TRBJ2-3, with D tentatively TRBD2 (6 bases). Germline loops: CDR1 DFQATT, CDR2 SNEGSKA (reference sequence). This CDR3 has 14 amino acids. With 6 bases removed from V and 0 bases from J, the gap between germline ends came to 13 bases.

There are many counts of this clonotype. The DNA for the CDR3 is TGCGCCAGCAGTTTTGGACAGGGAATCTACGAGCAGTACTTC. As protein: CASSFGQGIYEQYF. The chain has TRBV5-1 and TRBJ2-7; 8 bases line up with TRBD1. The CDR3 is 14 amino acids. V lost 5 bases to trimming and J lost 3 bases; unmatched junction nucleotides: 7. The V gene's germline CDR1 is SGHRS and CDR2 YFSETQ.

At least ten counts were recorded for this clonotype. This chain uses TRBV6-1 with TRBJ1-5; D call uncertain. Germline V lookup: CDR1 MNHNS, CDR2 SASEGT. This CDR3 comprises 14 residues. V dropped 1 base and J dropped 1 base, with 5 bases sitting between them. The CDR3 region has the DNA TGTGCCAGCAGTGAAGATCCGAGCAATCAGCCCCAGCATTTT. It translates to CASSEDPSNQPQHF.

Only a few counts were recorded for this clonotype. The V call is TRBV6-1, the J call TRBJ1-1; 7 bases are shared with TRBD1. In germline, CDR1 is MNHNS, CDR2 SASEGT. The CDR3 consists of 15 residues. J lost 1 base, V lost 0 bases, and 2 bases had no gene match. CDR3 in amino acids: CASSEARTGNTEAFF. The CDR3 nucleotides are TGTGCCAGCAGTGAAGCCAGGACAGGGAACACTGAAGCTTTCTTT.

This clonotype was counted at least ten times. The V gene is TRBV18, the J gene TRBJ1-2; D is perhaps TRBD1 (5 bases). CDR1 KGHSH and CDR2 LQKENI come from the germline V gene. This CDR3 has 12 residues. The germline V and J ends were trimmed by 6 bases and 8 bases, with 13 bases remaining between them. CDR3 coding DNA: TGTGCCAGCTCTCGTCAGGGAGAAGGCTACACCTTC. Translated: CASSRQGEGYTF.

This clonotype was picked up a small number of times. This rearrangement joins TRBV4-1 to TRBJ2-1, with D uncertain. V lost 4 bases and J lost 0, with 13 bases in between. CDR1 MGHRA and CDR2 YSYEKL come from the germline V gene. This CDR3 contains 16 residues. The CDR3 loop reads CASSRLYGFSYNEQFF. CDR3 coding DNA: TGCGCCAGCAGCCGCTTATACGGATTCTCCTACAATGAGCAGTTCTTC.

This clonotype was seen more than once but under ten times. CDR3 amino acids: CSASLLYEQYF. The DNA of the CDR3 is TGCAGTGCTAGCCTTCTCTACGAGCAGTACTTC. The chain has TRBV20-1 and TRBJ2-7, with D uncertain. The V gene's germline CDR1 is DFQATT and CDR2 SNEGSKA (reference sequence). This CDR3 has 11 residues. The V gene lost 3 bases and the J gene lost 3 bases, with 6 bases spanning the gap.

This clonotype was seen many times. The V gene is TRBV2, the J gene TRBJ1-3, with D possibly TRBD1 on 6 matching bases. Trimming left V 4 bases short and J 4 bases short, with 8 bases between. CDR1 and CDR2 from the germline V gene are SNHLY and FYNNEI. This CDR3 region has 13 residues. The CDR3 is CASSAGDGNTIYF. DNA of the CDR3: TGTGCCAGCAGTGCAGGGGACGGAAACACCATATATTTT.

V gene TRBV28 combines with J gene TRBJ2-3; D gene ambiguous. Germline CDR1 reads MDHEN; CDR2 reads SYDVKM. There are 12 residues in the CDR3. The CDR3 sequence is CGARSREHTQYF. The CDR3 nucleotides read TGTGGGGCGCGGTCTAGAGAACATACGCAGTATTTT.

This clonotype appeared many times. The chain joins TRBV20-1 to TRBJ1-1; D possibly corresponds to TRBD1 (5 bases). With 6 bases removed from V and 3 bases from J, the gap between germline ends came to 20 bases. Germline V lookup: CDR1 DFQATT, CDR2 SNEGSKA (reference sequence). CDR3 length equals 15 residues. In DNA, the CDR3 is TGCAGTGCCCGGCTTGGGGCCGACAAAGACACTGAAGCTTTCTTT. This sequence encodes CSARLGADKDTEAFF.

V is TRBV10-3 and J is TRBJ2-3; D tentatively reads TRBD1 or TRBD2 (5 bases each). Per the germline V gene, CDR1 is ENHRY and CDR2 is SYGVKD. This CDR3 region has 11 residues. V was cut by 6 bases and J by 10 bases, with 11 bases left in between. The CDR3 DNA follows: TGTGCCATCAGCCAGGGAGAGCCGCAGTATTTT. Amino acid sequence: CAISQGEPQYF.

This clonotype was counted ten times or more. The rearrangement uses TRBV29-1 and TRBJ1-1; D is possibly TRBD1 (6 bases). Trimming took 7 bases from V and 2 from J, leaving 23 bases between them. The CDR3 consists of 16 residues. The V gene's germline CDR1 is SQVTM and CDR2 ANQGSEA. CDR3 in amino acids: CSAKGGLDRFNTEAFF. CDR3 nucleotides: TGCAGCGCTAAGGGGGGGCTCGACAGATTCAACACTGAAGCTTTCTTT.

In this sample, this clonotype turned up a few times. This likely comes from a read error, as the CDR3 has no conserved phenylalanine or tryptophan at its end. This chain's CDR3 is CASSHRAGNTGELFS. The CDR3 region has the DNA TGTGCCAGCAGTCATCGGGCAGGCAACACCGGGGAGCTGTTTTCT. J is TRBJ2-2 and V is TRBV7-9; D remains unclear. Germline V gene sequence: CDR1 SEHNR, CDR2 FQNEAQ (reference sequence). The CDR3 consists of 15 residues. Trimming pared 6 bases from V and 2 bases from J, leaving 13 bases between.

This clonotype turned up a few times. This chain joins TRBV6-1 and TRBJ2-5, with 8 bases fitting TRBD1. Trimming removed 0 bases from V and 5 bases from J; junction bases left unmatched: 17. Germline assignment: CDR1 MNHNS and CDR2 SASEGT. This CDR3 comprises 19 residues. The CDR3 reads CASSEAPGQGRGRFETQYF. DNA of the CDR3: TGTGCCAGCAGTGAAGCCCCAGGACAGGGCCGTGGGCGATTCGAGACCCAGTACTTC.

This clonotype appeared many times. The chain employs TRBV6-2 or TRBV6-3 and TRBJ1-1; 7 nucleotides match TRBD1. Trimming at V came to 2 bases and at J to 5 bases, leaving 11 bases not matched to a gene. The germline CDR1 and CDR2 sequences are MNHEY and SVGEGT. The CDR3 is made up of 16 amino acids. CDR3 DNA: TGTGCCAGCAGTTACCCGTCGGACAGGCTGGGAACTGAAGCTTTCTTT. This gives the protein CASSYPSDRLGTEAFF.

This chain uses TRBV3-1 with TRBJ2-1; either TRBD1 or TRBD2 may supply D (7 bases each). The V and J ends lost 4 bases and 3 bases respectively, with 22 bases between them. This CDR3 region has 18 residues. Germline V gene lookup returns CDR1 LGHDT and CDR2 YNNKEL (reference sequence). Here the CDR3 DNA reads TGTGCCAGCAGCCCCTCTGGGAGGGGGCGGGGACTCTACAATGAGCAGTTCTTC. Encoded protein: CASSPSGRGRGLYNEQFF.

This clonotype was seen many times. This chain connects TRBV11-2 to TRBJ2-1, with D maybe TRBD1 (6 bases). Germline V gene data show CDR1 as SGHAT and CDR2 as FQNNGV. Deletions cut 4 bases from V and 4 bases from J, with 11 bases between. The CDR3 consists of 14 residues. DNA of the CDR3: TGTGCCAGCAGCTCAGGGACATTTTACAATGAGCAGTTCTTC. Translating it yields CASSSGTFYNEQFF.